Below, 3 T cell receptor beta chains from the same sample are listed, as sequenced in a study of cytomegalovirus exposure and HLA in healthy donors. The PCR employed 60 Vbeta primers together with 13 Jbeta primers. Repertoires were generated with immunoSEQ multiplex PCR, while TCRdb's copy carries only in-frame clones and drops some. The sample has 90,000 to 110,000 clones; 76% are singletons. Sequenced input: PBMCs. These receptors all come from a man aged 35 to 55 in good health and CMV-seropositive.

The chain joins TRBV28 to TRBJ1-2; 7 positions agree with TRBD1. The V gene's germline CDR1 is MDHEN and CDR2 SYDVKM. Losses at the gene ends were 4 bases for V and 2 bases for J; bases not matched to a gene: 1. This CDR3 contains 13 residues. The CDR3, as DNA: TGTGCCAGCAGTTCGGGACAGAACTATGGCTACACCTTC. As protein: CASSSGQNYGYTF.

This clone has just a few counts. The chain employs TRBV7-8 and TRBJ2-5, with 7 bases identical to TRBD1. Germline CDR1 is SGHVS and CDR2 is FQNEAQ. The CDR3 covers 14 residues. V lost 3 bases and J lost 0; bases outside the gene matches: 1. The CDR3 DNA reads TGTGCCAGCAGCTTCGACAGGGACCAAGAGACCCAGTACTTC. This sequence encodes CASSFDRDQETQYF.

This clone was picked up a small number of times. The chain couples TRBV28 to TRBJ2-7; TRBD1 agrees at 10 bases. Per germline, CDR1 MDHEN and CDR2 SYDVKM. This CDR3 comprises 17 residues. The V gene end was trimmed by 5 bases and the J gene end by 9 bases; junction bases not matched to a gene: 19. The CDR3 sequence is CASSPTRDRGEAGGQYF. The CDR3 nucleotides read TGTGCCAGCAGTCCGACCCGGGACAGGGGCGAGGCAGGCGGGCAGTACTTC. The entire variable domain, with the rest obtained from reference TRBV28 and TRBJ2-7, is as follows: DVKVTQSSRYLVKRTGEKVFLECVQDMDHENMFWYRQDPGLGLRLIYFSYDVKMKEKGDIPEGYSVSREKKERFSLILESASTNQTSMYLCASSPTRDRGEAGGQYFGPGTRLTVT.